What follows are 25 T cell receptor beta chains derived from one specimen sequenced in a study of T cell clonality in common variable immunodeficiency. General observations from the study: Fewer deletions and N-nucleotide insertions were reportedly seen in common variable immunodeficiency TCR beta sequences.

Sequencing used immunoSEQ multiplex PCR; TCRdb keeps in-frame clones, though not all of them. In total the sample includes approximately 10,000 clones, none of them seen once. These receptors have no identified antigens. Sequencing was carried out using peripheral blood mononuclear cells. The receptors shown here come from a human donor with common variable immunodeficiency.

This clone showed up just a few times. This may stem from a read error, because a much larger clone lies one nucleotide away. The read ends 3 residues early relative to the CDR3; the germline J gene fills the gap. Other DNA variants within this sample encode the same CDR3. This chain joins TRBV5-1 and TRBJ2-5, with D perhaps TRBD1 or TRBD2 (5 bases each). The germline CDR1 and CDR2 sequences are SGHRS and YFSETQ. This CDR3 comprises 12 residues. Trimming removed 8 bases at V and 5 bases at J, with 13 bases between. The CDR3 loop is CASRGAGETQYF. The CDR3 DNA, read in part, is TGCGCCAGTAGAGGGGCAGGGGAGACC.

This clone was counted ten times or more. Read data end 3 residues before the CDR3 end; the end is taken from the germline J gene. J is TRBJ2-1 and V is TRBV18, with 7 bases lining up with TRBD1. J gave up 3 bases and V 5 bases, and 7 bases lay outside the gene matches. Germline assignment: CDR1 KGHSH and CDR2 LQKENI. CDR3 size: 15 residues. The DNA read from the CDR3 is TGTGCCAGCTCATTCGGACAGGCTCTCTACAATGAG. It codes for CASSFGQALYNE. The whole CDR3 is CASSFGQALYNEQFF.

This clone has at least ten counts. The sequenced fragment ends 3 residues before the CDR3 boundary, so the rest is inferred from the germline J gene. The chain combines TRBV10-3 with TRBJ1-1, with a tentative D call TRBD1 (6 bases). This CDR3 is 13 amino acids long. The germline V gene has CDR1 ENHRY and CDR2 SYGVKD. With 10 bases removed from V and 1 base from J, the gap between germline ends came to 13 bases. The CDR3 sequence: CATSNRENTEAFF. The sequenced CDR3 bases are TGTGCCACCTCTAACAGGGAGAACACTGAA.

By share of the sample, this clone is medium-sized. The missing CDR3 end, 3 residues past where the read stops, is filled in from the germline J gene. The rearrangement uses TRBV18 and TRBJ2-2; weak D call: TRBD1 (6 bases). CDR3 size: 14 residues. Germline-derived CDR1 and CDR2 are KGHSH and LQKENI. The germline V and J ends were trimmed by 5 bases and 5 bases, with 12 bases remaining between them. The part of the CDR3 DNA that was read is TGTGCCAGCTCAAGTGACAGGTTTACCGGGGAG. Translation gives CASSSDRFTGE. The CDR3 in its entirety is CASSSDRFTGELFF.

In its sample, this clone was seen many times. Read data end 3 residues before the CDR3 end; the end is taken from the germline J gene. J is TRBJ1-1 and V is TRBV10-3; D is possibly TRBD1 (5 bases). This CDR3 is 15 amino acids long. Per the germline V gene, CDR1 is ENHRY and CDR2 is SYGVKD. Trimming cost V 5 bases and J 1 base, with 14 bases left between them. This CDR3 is CAISPGGIENTEAFF. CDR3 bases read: TGTGCCATCAGTCCCGGGGGAATAGAGAACACTGAA.

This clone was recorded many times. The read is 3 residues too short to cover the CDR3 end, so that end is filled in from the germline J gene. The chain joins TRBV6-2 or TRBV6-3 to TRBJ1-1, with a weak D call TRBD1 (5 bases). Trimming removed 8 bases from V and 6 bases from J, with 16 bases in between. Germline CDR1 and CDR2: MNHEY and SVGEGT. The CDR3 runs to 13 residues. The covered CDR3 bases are TGTGCCAGCGGGTATTTTGGACACTCTGAA. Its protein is CASGYFGHSE. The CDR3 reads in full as CASGYFGHSEAFF.

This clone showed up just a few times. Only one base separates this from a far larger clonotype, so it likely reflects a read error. The CDR3 spells CASSYEGRVTDTYTF. CDR3 bases read: TGTGCCAGCAGTTACGAAGGCAGGGTCACGGATACG. The V call is TRBV6-2 or TRBV6-3, the J call TRBJ1-2; D perhaps matches TRBD1 (5 bases). The read halts 3 residues ahead of the CDR3 end, with the missing end drawn from the germline J gene. Germline V gene lookup returns CDR1 MNHEY and CDR2 SVGEGT. The CDR3 loop spans 15 amino acids.

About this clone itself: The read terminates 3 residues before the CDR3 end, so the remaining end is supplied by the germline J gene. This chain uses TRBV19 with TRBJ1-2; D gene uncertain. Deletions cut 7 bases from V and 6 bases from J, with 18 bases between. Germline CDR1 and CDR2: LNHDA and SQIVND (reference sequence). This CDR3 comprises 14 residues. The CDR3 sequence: CASNLRPIRDGYTF. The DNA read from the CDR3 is TGTGCCAGTAACCTCAGACCGATAAGGGATGGC.

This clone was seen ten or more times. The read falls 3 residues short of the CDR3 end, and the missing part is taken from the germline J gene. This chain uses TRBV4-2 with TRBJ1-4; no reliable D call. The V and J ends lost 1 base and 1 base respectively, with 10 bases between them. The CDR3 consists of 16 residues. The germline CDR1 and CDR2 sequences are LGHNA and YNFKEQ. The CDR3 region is CASSQAVGETNEKLFF. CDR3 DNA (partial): TGTGCCAGCAGCCAAGCGGTCGGGGAAACTAATGAAAAA.

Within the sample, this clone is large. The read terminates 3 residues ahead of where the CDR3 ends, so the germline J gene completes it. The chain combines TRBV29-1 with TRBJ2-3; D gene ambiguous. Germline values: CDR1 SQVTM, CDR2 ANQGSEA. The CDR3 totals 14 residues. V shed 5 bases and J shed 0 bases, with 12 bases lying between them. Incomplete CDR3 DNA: TGCAGCGTTTGGCGCGGAATGAGCACAGATACG. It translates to CSVWRGMSTDT. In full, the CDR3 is CSVWRGMSTDTQYF.

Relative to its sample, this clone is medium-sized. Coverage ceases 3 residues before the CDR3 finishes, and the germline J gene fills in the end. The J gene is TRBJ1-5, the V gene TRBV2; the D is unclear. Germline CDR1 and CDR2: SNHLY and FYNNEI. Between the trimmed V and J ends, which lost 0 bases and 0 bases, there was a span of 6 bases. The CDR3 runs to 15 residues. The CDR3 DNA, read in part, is TGTGCCAGCAGTGAAGCGCGGTTTAGCAATCAGCCC. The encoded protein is CASSEARFSNQP. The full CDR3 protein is CASSEARFSNQPQHF.

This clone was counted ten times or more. The DNA read from the CDR3 is TGTGCCAGCTCACCATTGAGGCGGGAGACC. Translation gives CASSPLRRET. The whole CDR3 protein is CASSPLRRETQYF. The chain uses TRBV18 and TRBJ2-5; D is unclear. The CDR3 end is not reached by the read, which stops 3 residues before it; the germline J gene fills it in. V was pared by 2 bases and J by 5 bases, with 9 bases between. Looked up from germline, CDR1 is KGHSH and CDR2 is LQKENI. This CDR3 contains 13 residues.

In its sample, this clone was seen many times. The CDR3 loop reads CASSSTSGGKNEQFF. CDR3 DNA (partial): TGTGCCAGCAGCTCGACTAGCGGGGGGAAGAATGAG. The rearrangement uses TRBV7-2 and TRBJ2-1, with 13 bases matching TRBD2. The sequence runs out 3 residues before the end of the CDR3; the remainder is reconstructed from the germline J gene. Germline values: CDR1 SGHTA, CDR2 FQGNSA. V lost 4 bases and J lost 7; bases outside the gene matches: 4. This CDR3 contains 15 residues.

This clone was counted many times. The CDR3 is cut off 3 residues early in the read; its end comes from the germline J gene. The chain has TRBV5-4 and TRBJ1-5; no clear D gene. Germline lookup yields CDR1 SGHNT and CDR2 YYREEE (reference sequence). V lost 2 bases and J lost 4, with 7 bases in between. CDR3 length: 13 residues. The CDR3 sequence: CASSFFPNQPQHF. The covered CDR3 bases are TGTGCCAGCAGCTTTTTCCCGAATCAGCCC.

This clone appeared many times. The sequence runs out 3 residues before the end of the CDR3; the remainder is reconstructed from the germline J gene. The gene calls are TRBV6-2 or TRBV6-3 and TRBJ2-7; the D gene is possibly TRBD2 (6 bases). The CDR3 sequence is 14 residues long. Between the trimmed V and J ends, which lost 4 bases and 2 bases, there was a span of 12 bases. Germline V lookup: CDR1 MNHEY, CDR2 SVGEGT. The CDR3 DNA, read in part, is TGTGCCAGCAGTTCGGTCAGGGAGGCCTACGAG. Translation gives CASSSVREAYE. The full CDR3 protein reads CASSSVREAYEQYF.

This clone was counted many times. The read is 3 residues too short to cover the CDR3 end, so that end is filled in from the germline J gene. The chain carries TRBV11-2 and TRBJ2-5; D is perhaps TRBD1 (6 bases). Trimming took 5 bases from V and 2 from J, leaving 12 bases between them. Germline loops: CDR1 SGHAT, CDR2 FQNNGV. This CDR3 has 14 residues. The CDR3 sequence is CASSHYRVQETQYF. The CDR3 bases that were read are TGTGCCAGCAGCCACTACAGGGTACAAGAGACC.

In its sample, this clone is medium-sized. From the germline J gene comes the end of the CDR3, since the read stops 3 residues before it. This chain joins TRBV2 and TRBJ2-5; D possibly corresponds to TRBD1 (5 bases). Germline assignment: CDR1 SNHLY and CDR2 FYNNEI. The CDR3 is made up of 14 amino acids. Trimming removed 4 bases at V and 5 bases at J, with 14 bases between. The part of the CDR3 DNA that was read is TGTGCCAGCAGTGTAGGGGATCTGCTGGAGACC. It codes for CASSVGDLLET. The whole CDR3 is CASSVGDLLETQYF.

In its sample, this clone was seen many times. The CDR3 protein is CASRPRRLAGVTGELFF. The DNA read from the CDR3 is TGTGCCAGCAGGCCTAGAAGACTAGCGGGGGTTACCGGGGAG. The genes are TRBV7-8 and TRBJ2-2; 12 positions agree with TRBD2. Sequencing ends 3 residues short of the CDR3 end; the germline J gene provides the rest. Losses at the gene ends were 6 bases for V and 5 bases for J; bases not matched to a gene: 10. From germline, CDR1 is SGHVS and CDR2 FQNEAQ. CDR3 length: 17 residues.

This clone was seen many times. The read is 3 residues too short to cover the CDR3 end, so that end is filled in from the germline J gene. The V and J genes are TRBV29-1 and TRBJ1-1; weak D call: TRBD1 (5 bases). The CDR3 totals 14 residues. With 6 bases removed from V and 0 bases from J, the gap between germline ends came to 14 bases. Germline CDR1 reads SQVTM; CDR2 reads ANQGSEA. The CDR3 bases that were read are TGCAGCGTGGTACCGACAGCCATGAACACTGAA. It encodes CSVVPTAMNTE. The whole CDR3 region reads CSVVPTAMNTEAFF.

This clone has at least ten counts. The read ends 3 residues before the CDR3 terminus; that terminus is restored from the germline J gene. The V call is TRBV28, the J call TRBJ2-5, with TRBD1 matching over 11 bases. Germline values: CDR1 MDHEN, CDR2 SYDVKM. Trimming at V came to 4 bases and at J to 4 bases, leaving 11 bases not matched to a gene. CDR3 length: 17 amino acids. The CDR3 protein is CASSSLSGTGGRETQYF. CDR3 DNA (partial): TGTGCCAGCAGTTCACTGTCCGGGACAGGGGGGCGAGAGACC.

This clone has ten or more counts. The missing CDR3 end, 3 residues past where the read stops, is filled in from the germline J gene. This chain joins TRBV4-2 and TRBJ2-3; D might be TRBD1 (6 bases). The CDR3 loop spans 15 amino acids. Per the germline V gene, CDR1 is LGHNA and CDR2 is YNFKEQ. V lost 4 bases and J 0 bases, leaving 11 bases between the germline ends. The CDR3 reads CASSPGEGSTDTQYF. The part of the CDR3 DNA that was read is TGTGCCAGCAGCCCAGGGGAAGGTAGCACAGATACG.

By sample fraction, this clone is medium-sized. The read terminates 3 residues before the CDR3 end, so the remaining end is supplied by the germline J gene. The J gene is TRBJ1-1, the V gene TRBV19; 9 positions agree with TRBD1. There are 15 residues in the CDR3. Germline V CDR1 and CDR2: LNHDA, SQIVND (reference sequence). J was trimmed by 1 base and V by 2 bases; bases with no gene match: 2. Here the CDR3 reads CASSITGGRNTEAFF. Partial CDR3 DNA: TGTGCCAGTAGTATAACAGGGGGCAGGAACACTGAA.

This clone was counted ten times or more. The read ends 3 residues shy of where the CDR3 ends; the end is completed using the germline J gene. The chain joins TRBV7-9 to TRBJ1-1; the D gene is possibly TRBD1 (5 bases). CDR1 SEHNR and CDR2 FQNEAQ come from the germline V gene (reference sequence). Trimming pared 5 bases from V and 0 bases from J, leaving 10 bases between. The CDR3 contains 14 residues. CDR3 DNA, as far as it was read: TGTGCCAGCAGCACATCAGGGTTGAACACTGAA. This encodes CASSTSGLNTE. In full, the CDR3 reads CASSTSGLNTEAFF. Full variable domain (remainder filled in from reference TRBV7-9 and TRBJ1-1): DTGVSQNPRHKITKRGQNVTFRCDPISEHNRLYWYRQTLGQGPEFLTYFQNEAQLEKSRLLSDRFSAERPKGSFSTLEIQRTEQGDSAMYLCASSTSGLNTEAFFGQGTRLTVV.

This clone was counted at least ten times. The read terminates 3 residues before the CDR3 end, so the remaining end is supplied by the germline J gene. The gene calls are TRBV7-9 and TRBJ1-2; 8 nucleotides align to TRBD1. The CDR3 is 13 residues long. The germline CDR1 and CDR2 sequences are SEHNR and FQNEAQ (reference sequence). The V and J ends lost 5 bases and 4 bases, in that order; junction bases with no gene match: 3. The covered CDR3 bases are TGTGCCAGCAGCAGAACAGGGGGCTATGGC. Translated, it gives CASSRTGGYG. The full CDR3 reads CASSRTGGYGYTF.

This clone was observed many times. The covered CDR3 bases are TGTGCCAGCAGCTTGCAGGGATACAAAAACATT. This encodes CASSLQGYKNI. The entire CDR3 reads CASSLQGYKNIQYF. The chain uses TRBV5-6 and TRBJ2-4, with D perhaps matching TRBD1 (5 bases). The read comes to an end 3 residues before the CDR3 does, leaving the germline J gene to fill in the end. The CDR3 covers 14 residues. V dropped 1 base and J dropped 3 bases, with 8 bases sitting between them. Germline assignment: CDR1 SGHDT and CDR2 YYEEEE.